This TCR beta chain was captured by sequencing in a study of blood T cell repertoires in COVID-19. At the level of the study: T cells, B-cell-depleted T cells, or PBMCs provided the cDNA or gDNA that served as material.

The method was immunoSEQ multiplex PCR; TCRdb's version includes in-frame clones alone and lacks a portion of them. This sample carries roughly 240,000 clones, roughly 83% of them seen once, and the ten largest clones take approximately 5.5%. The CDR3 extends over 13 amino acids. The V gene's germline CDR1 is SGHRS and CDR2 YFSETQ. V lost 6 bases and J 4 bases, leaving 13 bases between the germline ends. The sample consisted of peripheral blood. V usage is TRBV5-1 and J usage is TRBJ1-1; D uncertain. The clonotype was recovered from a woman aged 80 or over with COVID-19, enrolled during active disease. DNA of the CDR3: TGCGCCAGCACCGACCCCGGAGGCACTGAAGCTTTCTTT. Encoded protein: CASTDPGGTEAFF. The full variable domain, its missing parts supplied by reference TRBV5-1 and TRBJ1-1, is KAGVTQTPRYLIKTRGQQVTLSCSPISGHRSVSWYQQTPGQGLQFLFEYFSETQRNKGNFPGRFSGRQFSNSRSEMNVSTLELGDSALYLCASTDPGGTEAFFGQGTRLTVV.